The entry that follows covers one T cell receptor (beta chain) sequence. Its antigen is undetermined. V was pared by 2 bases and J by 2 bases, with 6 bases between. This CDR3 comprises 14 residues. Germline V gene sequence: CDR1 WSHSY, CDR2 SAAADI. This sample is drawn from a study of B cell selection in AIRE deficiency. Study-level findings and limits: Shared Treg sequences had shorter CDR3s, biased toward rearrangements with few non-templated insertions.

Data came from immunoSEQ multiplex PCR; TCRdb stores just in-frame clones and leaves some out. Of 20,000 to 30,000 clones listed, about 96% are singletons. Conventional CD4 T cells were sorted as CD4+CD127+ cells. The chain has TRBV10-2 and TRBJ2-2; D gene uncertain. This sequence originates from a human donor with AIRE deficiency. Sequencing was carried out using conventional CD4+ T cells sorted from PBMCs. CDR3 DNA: TGCGCCAGCAGTGAGAGGTCAAACACCGGGGAGCTGTTTTTT. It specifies CASSERSNTGELFF.